Sequencing of this T cell receptor (beta chain) was carried out in a study of regulatory T cells in long-lasting Graves disease. Study overall: Graves' patients (newly diagnosed) had been on antithyroid drugs under 3 months.

Findings of the study overall: Analysis covered peripheral blood alone, not thyroid tissue.

Time point noted: newly diagnosed GD, antithyroid drugs for less than 3 months. The TCR library used RNA extracted from PBMCs. It was by American Thyroid Association guidelines that Graves' disease was diagnosed. Peripheral blood, at 7.5 to 9 milliliters, went into EDTA tubes. V was pared by 4 bases and J by 3 bases, with 19 bases between. This CDR3 region has 15 residues. The germline V gene encodes CDR1 DFQATT and CDR2 SNEGSKA (reference sequence). Arm-PCR with iRepertoire HTBI primers amplified the CDR3 regions for these TCR beta libraries. TCRdb reprocessed the multiplex PCR reads via MiXCR and lists one record per CDR3 protein. The sample includes some 330,000 distinct CDR3 sequences, 10% to 15% of them seen just once. This clonotype was counted only a few times. The antigen is unknown. These same data were also listed under a study on T cells in Graves' hyperthyroidism and ophthalmopathy.

This TCR came from a woman aged 18-29 years with Graves disease. The input for sequencing was peripheral blood mononuclear cells (PBMCs), taken at new diagnosis, from a patient treated with antithyroid drugs. The chain uses TRBV20-1 and TRBJ2-7; TRBD1 is a possible D gene (6 bases). DNA of the CDR3: TGCAGTGCTACCCACTTAGGACAGCTGAACTACGAGCAGTACTTC. It encodes CSATHLGQLNYEQYF.